This T cell receptor (beta chain) was identified during a study of vaccination effects on CD4 cells after COVID-19. The CDR3 contains 15 residues. Germline values: CDR1 SNHLY, CDR2 FYNNEI. Unmatched junction bases numbered 5, after V lost 6 bases and J lost 0 bases. Note on this clone: Its target is unknown.

Data came from immunoSEQ multiplex PCR; TCRdb stores just in-frame clones and leaves some out. The data show about 32,000 clones, 65% to 75% seen once. Antigen-specific CD4+ T cells were expanded with viral peptide pools in the ViraFEST assay before sequencing. Culture proceeded for about 11 days, and CD4+ T cells were then isolated. Either the BNT162b2 or mRNA-1273 vaccine was given to participants in two doses. Researchers reported culturing more than 1.5 million PBMC in each well, adding 8 to 10 IU/ml IL-2 and about 9.6 ug/ml peptides. This sequence joins TRBV2 and TRBJ2-1; 7 bases line up with TRBD1. The TCR originated in a human donor who received a COVID-19 vaccine. Source: CD4+ T cells from PBMCs cultured with HCoV-229E spike peptides, taken after COVID-19 vaccination. The CDR3 DNA is TGTGCCAGCAGCCTCAGGGGGAGCTCCTACAATGAGCAGTTCTTC. Encoded protein: CASSLRGSSYNEQFF.